This T cell receptor (beta chain) was found in a study of T cell responses to AZD1222 COVID-19 vaccine. The study, taken as a whole, reports: Recipients of two AZD1222 doses showed rising Spike-specific TCR breadth and depth. A reported finding is that nearly half of spike-specific TCRs target unmutated variant regions.

Generated by immunoSEQ multiplex PCR, the TCRdb table keeps only in-frame clones and is missing some. The table shows some 150,000 clones, with more than 85% occurring only once. V shed 5 bases and J shed 3 bases, with 14 bases lying between them. The CDR3 sequence is 14 residues long. Germline CDR1 SGHDT, CDR2 YYEEEE. Of note for this clone: Its antigen is currently unknown.

The sequences come from peripheral blood, collected 28 days after the second AZD1222 dose. J is TRBJ1-1 and V is TRBV5-6; unclear D gene. The TCR was taken from an adult who received the AZD1222 COVID-19 vaccine. The CDR3 bases are TGTGCCAGCAGGTCTAATGGTCTGTACACTGAAGCTTTCTTT. Its protein is CASRSNGLYTEAFF.